This T cell receptor beta chain was sequenced in a study of blood T cells in healthy people across ages. The second PCR ran roughly 7 to 12 cycles with a sample-barcoded 5' primer and J-beta primers. TCRdb reprocessed the 5' RACE reads via MiXCR and lists one record per CDR3 protein. This repertoire shows about 800,000 distinct CDR3 sequences, over 45% found once; its top ten account for roughly 20%. The draw of peripheral blood yielded 8.5 to 10 milliliters from each donor. PBMCs, at least 6 million per sample, were isolated. About this clonotype: One end of the junction varies from germline; a read error may be responsible.

The clonotype comes from a man aged 30 to 39 in good health. The sequenced sample consisted of blood.

As DNA, the CDR3 is TGTGCCAGCAGCTTACCGCCAGGGTATCTAGCCTATGAGCAGTACTTC. This gives the protein CASSLPPGYLAYEQYF. This chain joins TRBV7-2 and TRBJ2-7; possibly TRBD1 or TRBD2 for D (5 bases each). The CDR3 loop spans 16 amino acids. Germline values: CDR1 SGHTA, CDR2 FQGNSA.